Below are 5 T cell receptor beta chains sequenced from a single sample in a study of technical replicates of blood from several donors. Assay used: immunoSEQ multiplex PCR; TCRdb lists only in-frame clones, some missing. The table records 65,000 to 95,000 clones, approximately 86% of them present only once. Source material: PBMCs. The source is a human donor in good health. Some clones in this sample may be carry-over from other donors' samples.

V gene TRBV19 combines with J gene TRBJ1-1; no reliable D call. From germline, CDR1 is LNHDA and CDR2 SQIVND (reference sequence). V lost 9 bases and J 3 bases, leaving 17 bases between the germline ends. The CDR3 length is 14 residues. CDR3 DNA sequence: TGTGCCAGCAGAACCGACACCAGTTACACTGAAGCTTTCTTT. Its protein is CASRTDTSYTEAFF.

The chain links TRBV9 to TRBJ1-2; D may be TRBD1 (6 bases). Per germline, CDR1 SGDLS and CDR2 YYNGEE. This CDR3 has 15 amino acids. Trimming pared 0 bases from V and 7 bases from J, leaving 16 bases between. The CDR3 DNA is TGTGCCAGCAGCGTAGACCAGGGGATCTTCGGTGGCTACACCTTC. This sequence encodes CASSVDQGIFGGYTF. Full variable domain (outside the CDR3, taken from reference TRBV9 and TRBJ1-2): DSGVTQTPKHLITATGQRVTLRCSPRSGDLSVYWYQQSLDQGLQFLIQYYNGEERAKGNILERFSAQQFPDLHSELNLSSLELGDSALYFCASSVDQGIFGGYTFGSGTRLTVV.

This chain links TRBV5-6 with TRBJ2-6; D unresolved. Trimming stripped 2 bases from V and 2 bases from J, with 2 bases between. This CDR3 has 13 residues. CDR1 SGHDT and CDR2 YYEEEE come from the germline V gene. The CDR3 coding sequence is TGTGCCAGCAGCTTTACTGGGGCCAACGTCCTGACTTTC. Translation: CASSFTGANVLTF.

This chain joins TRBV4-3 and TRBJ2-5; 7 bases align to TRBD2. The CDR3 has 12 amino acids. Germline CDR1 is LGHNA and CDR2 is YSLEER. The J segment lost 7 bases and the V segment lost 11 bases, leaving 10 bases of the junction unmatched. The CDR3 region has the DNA TGCGCCTCCTCCCCGGGGGGAAGGACCCAGTACTTC. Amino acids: CASSPGGRTQYF.

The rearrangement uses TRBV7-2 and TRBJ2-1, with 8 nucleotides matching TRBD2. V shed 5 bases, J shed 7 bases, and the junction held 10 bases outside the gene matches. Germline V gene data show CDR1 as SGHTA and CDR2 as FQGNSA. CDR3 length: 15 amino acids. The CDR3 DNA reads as TGTGCCAGCAGCATCCTCAGCGGGGGATGGAATGAGCAGTTCTTC. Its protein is CASSILSGGWNEQFF.